A selection of T cell receptor beta chains follows, all from one sample in a study of cytomegalovirus exposure and HLA in healthy donors. The repertoire was sequenced with immunoSEQ multiplex PCR; TCRdb's copy has only in-frame clones and lacks some. The sample lists approximately 120,000 clones, over 75% occurring once. Specimen: PBMCs. Every receptor here comes from a woman aged 40-49 years in good health and CMV-seropositive. CDR3s include the opening cysteine and the closing phenylalanine or tryptophan. D genes are given only for firm matches. A row's size may be missing; if present it is once, few, many or a size class.

D gene	clone size	V gene	J gene	CDR3 protein	CDR3 DNA
TRBD2	-	TRBV29-1	TRBJ2-1	CSVDRAGGPNEQFF	TGCAGCGTTGACCGCGCGGGAGGGCCGAATGAGCAGTTCTTC
TRBD1	-	TRBV11-2	TRBJ1-2	CASSTYRGRDYGYTF	TGTGCCAGCAGCACCTACAGGGGGCGCGACTATGGCTACACCTTC
TRBD1	-	TRBV28	TRBJ1-5	CASSLRTGAAGEPQHF	TGTGCCAGCAGTTTGAGGACAGGGGCTGCCGGTGAGCCCCAGCATTTT
-	-	TRBV27	TRBJ1-2	CASTRGIRYGYTF	TGTGCCAGCACCAGGGGAATTAGGTATGGCTACACCTTC
TRBD2	-	TRBV28	TRBJ2-1	CASIGRGSGRARHEQFF	TGTGCCAGCATTGGGAGAGGTAGCGGGAGGGCCAGGCATGAGCAGTTCTTC
-	-	TRBV29-1	TRBJ1-1	CSVAELQGEAFF	TGCAGCGTTGCGGAATTACAGGGTGAAGCTTTCTTT
TRBD1	-	TRBV6-6	TRBJ2-7	CASSYGDSTYEQYF	TGTGCCAGCAGTTACGGGGACAGTACCTACGAGCAGTACTTC
-	-	TRBV5-1	TRBJ2-5	CASSFSLDYQETQYF	TGCGCCAGCAGTTTCTCACTCGATTACCAAGAGACCCAGTACTTC
-	-	TRBV7-8	TRBJ2-1	CASKLRGSSYNEQFF	TGTGCCAGCAAGTTAAGGGGGAGCTCCTACAATGAGCAGTTCTTC
TRBD2	-	TRBV5-6	TRBJ2-1	CASSLGTSGRYDNEQFF	TGTGCCAGCAGCTTGGGAACTAGCGGGAGATATGACAATGAGCAGTTCTTC
-	few	TRBV19	TRBJ2-1	CASSIVRLANNEQFF	TGTGCCAGTAGTATAGTCAGGCTAGCCAACAATGAGCAGTTCTTC
TRBD2	-	TRBV2	TRBJ2-7	CASSTSSGSSSYEQYF	TGTGCCAGCAGTACCTCTAGCGGGTCCAGCTCCTACGAGCAGTACTTC
TRBD1	once	TRBV27	TRBJ1-5	CASLPLWDRNQPQHF	TGTGCCAGCCTTCCTCTCTGGGACAGAAATCAGCCCCAGCATTTT
-	-	TRBV2	TRBJ2-7	CASRPGHPYEQYF	TGTGCCAGCAGACCGGGACATCCCTACGAGCAGTACTTC
-	-	TRBV6-5	TRBJ1-1	CASRETVNTEAFF	TGTGCCAGCAGAGAGACTGTGAACACTGAAGCTTTCTTT
-	-	TRBV27	TRBJ2-7	CASSYAGPFYEQYF	TGTGCCAGCAGTTATGCAGGGCCTTTCTACGAGCAGTACTTC
TRBD2	-	TRBV6-5	TRBJ2-1	CASHLADEQFF	TGTGCCAGCCATCTAGCGGATGAGCAGTTCTTC
-	-	TRBV5-4	TRBJ2-7	CASSLDPASTYEQYF	TGTGCCAGCAGCTTGGATCCAGCGTCAACCTACGAGCAGTACTTC
-	once	TRBV7-3	TRBJ1-1	CASSLSRNTEAFF	TGTGCCAGCAGCTTATCCAGAAACACTGAAGCTTTCTTT
-	few	TRBV29-1	TRBJ2-2	CSVEDRQDTGELFF	TGCAGCGTTGAAGATCGACAGGACACCGGGGAGCTGTTTTTT
TRBD2	-	TRBV5-1	TRBJ2-1	CASSRLAGGSGWEQFF	TGCGCCAGCAGCCGACTAGCGGGAGGGTCGGGCTGGGAGCAGTTCTTC
TRBD2	-	TRBV5-1	TRBJ2-7	CASSLALGLAHEQYF	TGCGCCAGCAGCTTGGCCCTGGGACTAGCCCACGAGCAGTACTTC
TRBD2	-	TRBV28	TRBJ2-1	CASSGSTGGSYNEQFF	TGTGCCAGCAGTGGGAGTACGGGGGGCTCCTACAATGAGCAGTTCTTC
TRBD1	-	TRBV29-1	TRBJ2-7	CSVKVGGQGEQYF	TGCAGCGTTAAGGTAGGGGGACAGGGCGAGCAGTACTTC
TRBD2	-	TRBV13	TRBJ2-1	CASSSRLAGDEQFF	TGTGCCAGCAGCTCGAGACTAGCGGGAGATGAGCAGTTCTTC
TRBD1	-	TRBV4-2	TRBJ2-2	CASSQDLGQGRVGELFF	TGTGCCAGCAGCCAAGATTTGGGACAGGGGCGTGTCGGGGAGCTGTTTTTT
-	few	TRBV5-8	TRBJ2-3	CASSPYTDTQYF	TGTGCCAGCAGCCCGTACACAGATACGCAGTATTTT
TRBD2	-	TRBV6-5	TRBJ2-1	CASSYSGAGGRNEQFF	TGTGCCAGCAGTTACTCCGGCGCGGGAGGGCGGAATGAGCAGTTCTTC
-	-	TRBV7-9	TRBJ2-1	CASSLVASSYNEQFF	TGTGCCAGCAGCTTAGTAGCGAGCTCCTACAATGAGCAGTTCTTC
-	-	TRBV18	TRBJ2-7	CASSPLESEGTEQYF	TGTGCCAGCTCACCTCTAGAGTCGGAGGGGACCGAGCAGTACTTC
TRBD1	-	TRBV7-9	TRBJ2-7	CASSSNRGQGEQYF	TGTGCCAGCAGCTCAAACAGGGGGCAAGGGGAGCAGTACTTC
-	-	TRBV5-1	TRBJ1-1	CASSLIGRGKGNTEAFF	TGCGCCAGCAGCTTGATCGGCAGGGGTAAGGGGAACACTGAAGCTTTCTTT
-	-	TRBV10-3	TRBJ2-1	CAISLLDDLDEQFF	TGTGCCATCAGTTTACTCGACGACCTAGATGAGCAGTTCTTC
TRBD1	-	TRBV19	TRBJ1-1	CASIKSGGNTEAFF	TGTGCCAGTATTAAATCAGGGGGGAACACTGAAGCTTTCTTT
-	-	TRBV5-6	TRBJ2-7	CASSSPGLKSYEQYF	TGTGCCAGCAGCTCACCGGGACTCAAATCCTACGAGCAGTACTTC
-	once	TRBV6-5	TRBJ1-4	CASSADTATNEKLFF	TGTGCCAGCAGTGCCGACACTGCAACTAATGAAAAACTGTTTTTT
-	-	TRBV5-1	TRBJ1-1	CASSLPDTLNTEAFF	TGCGCCAGCAGTTTACCGGACACCTTGAACACTGAAGCTTTCTTT
TRBD1	-	TRBV6-1	TRBJ1-1	CASSEPGQGSEAFF	TGTGCCAGCAGTGAACCTGGACAGGGTTCTGAAGCTTTCTTT
-	once	TRBV9	TRBJ2-3	CASSVASRGQQYF	TGTGCCAGCAGCGTAGCATCGCGGGGTCAGCAGTATTTT
-	-	TRBV28	TRBJ2-5	CASSLEQETQYF	TGTGCCAGCAGTTTGGAGCAAGAGACCCAGTACTTC
-	-	TRBV27	TRBJ1-1	CASSFTSHGWNTEAFF	TGTGCCAGCAGTTTCACCTCCCATGGCTGGAACACTGAAGCTTTCTTT
-	-	TRBV18	TRBJ2-1	CASSPGLNNEQFF	TGTGCCAGCTCACCGGGACTCAACAATGAGCAGTTCTTC
TRBD1	-	TRBV2	TRBJ2-7	CASSERGQGLGQYF	TGTGCCAGCAGCGAACGGGGACAGGGTCTAGGGCAGTACTTC
TRBD2	-	TRBV5-6	TRBJ2-1	CASSSRTSGRPDEQFF	TGTGCCAGCAGCTCAAGGACTAGCGGGAGGCCGGATGAGCAGTTCTTC
TRBD1	-	TRBV2	TRBJ1-3	CASGQGARNTIYF	TGTGCCAGTGGACAGGGGGCGAGAAACACCATATATTTT
TRBD2	-	TRBV29-1	TRBJ2-7	CSVEDRHTSGKYEQYF	TGCAGCGTTGAAGATCGGCATACTAGCGGGAAATACGAGCAGTACTTC
TRBD1	-	TRBV5-1	TRBJ1-4	CASSAGQGYEKLFF	TGCGCCAGCAGCGCGGGACAGGGATATGAAAAACTGTTTTTT
-	once	TRBV6-1	TRBJ2-1	CASTRGGGLDNEQFF	TGTGCCAGCACCCGAGGGGGGGGCCTCGACAATGAGCAGTTCTTC
-	few	TRBV27	TRBJ2-7	CASSFAGYEQYF	TGTGCCAGCAGTTTTGCAGGCTACGAGCAGTACTTC
-	-	TRBV6-6	TRBJ1-1	CASGPTVYTEAFF	TGTGCCAGCGGACCGACAGTTTACACTGAAGCTTTCTTT
TRBD2	-	TRBV4-1	TRBJ2-3	CASSQDPSGSQADTQYF	TGCGCCAGCAGCCAAGATCCTAGCGGGAGTCAGGCAGATACGCAGTATTTT
TRBD2	-	TRBV29-1	TRBJ2-3	CSATTSGRVDTQYF	TGCAGCGCCACGACTAGCGGGAGAGTGGATACGCAGTATTTT
TRBD2	-	TRBV29-1	TRBJ2-4	CSVGNTSGIQYF	TGCAGCGTTGGGAATACTAGCGGCATTCAGTACTTC
-	-	TRBV6-6	TRBJ2-3	CASSYRGRGPDTQYF	TGTGCCAGCAGTTACAGAGGGAGAGGGCCAGATACGCAGTATTTT